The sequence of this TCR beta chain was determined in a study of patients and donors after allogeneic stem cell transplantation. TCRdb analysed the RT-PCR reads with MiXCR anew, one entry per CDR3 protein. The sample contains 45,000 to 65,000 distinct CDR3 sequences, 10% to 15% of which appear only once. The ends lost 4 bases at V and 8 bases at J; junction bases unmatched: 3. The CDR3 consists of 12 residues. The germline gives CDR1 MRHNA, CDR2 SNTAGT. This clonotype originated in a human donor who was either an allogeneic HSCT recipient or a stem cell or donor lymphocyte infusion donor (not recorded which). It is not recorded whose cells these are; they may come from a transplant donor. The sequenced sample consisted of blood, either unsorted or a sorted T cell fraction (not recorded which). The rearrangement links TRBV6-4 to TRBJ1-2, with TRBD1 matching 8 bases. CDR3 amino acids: CASSGTGIGYTF. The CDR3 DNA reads TGTGCCAGCAGTGGGACAGGGATAGGCTACACCTTC.